A selection of T cell receptor beta chains follows, all from one sample in a study of blood T cell repertoires in COVID-19. Assay used: immunoSEQ multiplex PCR; TCRdb lists only in-frame clones, some missing. The sample carries about 250,000 clones, more than 65% recorded once. The sample taken for sequencing was peripheral blood. These receptors all stem from a woman aged 80 or over with acute or convalescent COVID-19. Both conserved end residues are part of each CDR3. Fields, in order: V gene, J gene, clone size, CDR3 protein. Where a row states a size, it is once, few, many or the class of an expanded clone; other rows omit it.

>TRBV10-3|TRBJ2-7|-
CAISSDRGSYEQYF
>TRBV6-1|TRBJ2-1|-
CASSEASQGNEQFF
>TRBV2|TRBJ2-6|-
CASRRRAGANVLTF
>TRBV19|TRBJ2-5|-
CATTHPGLAGEQETQYF
>TRBV5-8|TRBJ2-3|-
CASSSEGLSTDTQYF
>TRBV7-8|TRBJ1-1|-
CASSLGNLRGPTEAFF
>TRBV2|TRBJ2-5|-
CASSGRGRETQYF
>TRBV6-5|TRBJ1-5|-
CASSTQGNQPQHF
>TRBV5-1|TRBJ2-3|once
CASSAPGLQDTQYF
>TRBV3-1/TRBV3-2|TRBJ2-7|-
CASSQISGPYEQYF
>TRBV6-1|TRBJ1-2|-
CASSEAALVSGYTF
>TRBV18|TRBJ2-6|-
CASSQQGQANVLTF
>TRBV27|TRBJ1-4|-
CASSLSALRATNEKLFF
>TRBV7-2|TRBJ2-3|-
CASSLSYGGGSTQYF
>TRBV12-3/TRBV12-4|TRBJ1-6|-
CASTPGASPLHF
>TRBV9|TRBJ2-7|-
CASSVDTSGTYEQYF
>TRBV6-5|TRBJ2-1|-
CASRAAYLRSEQFF
>TRBV5-1|TRBJ2-7|-
CASSLAGTGYEQYF
>TRBV28|TRBJ2-3|-
CASSPRGLAETDTQYF
>TRBV5-4|TRBJ2-7|-
CASSPGLAGAEQYF
>TRBV6-5|TRBJ1-1|once
CASIQQTGTEAFF
>TRBV2|TRBJ2-1|-
CASRGLQGYNEQFF
>TRBV10-1|TRBJ2-3|few
CASSGLAGGRGSTDTQYF
>TRBV5-1|TRBJ2-3|-
CASSFPSAGDTQYF
>TRBV18|TRBJ1-4|-
CASSPTGGLNEKLFF
>TRBV10-3|TRBJ2-1|-
CAISIRGGRSDNEQFF
>TRBV5-4|TRBJ2-2|-
CASSFSGRWPGELFF
>TRBV7-2|TRBJ1-2|-
CASRRGTGYGYTF
>TRBV7-2|TRBJ2-7|-
CASSLPGSHEQYF
>TRBV7-9|TRBJ2-1|-
CASSSNATSGGIHIRAQFF
>TRBV12-5|TRBJ2-2|-
CASGLGGVTSYTGELFF
>TRBV19|TRBJ1-2|-
CASRSEGGIYGYTF
>TRBV29-1|TRBJ2-7|few
CSVSKGLALRYEQYF
>TRBV6-1|TRBJ1-5|few
CASSGTRGTPNQPQHF
>TRBV14|TRBJ2-5|-
CASSPRGWLAGIVWETQYF
>TRBV2|TRBJ2-3|-
CASSASRGDTDTQYF
>TRBV25-1|TRBJ1-2|once
CASSEWGGNYGYTF
>TRBV5-4|TRBJ2-2|-
CASSLAGRGGLSTGELFF
>TRBV10-3|TRBJ2-7|-
CAISESAVSYEQYF
>TRBV28|TRBJ1-5|-
CASRIRGQSQRQHF
>TRBV11-2|TRBJ1-6|few
CASSLDSSYNSPLHF
>TRBV27|TRBJ1-6|-
CASTWGDRGHSPLHF
>TRBV27|TRBJ2-6|-
CASSLSAGSGANVLTF
>TRBV27|TRBJ2-5|-
CASSLSGGETQYF
>TRBV28|TRBJ2-7|-
CASSFWSGTLSYEQYF
>TRBV5-1|TRBJ1-2|-
CASSSLDIHGYTF
>TRBV11-3|TRBJ2-5|once
CASSRSGGSQETQYF
>TRBV7-9|TRBJ1-3|once
CASSWDTGAGNTIYF
>TRBV24-1|TRBJ1-2|many
CATSDLGTAAGYTF
>TRBV5-4|TRBJ2-7|-
CASSPGGQAYEQYF
>TRBV6-5|TRBJ2-7|-
CASSDRVTDEQYF
>TRBV28|TRBJ1-6|-
CASRTQGSAAPLHF
>TRBV18|TRBJ2-2|few
CASSPRQGGTGELFF
>TRBV19|TRBJ2-1|-
CASSRGGGSYNEQFF